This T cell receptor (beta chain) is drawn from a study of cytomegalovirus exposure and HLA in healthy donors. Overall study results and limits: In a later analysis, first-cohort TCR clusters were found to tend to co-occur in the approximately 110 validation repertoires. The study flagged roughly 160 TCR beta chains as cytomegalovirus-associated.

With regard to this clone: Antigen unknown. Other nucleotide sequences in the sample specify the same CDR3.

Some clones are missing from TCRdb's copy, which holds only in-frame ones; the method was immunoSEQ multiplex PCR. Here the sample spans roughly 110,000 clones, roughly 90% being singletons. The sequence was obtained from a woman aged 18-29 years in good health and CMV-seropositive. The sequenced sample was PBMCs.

CDR3 in DNA: TGTGCCAGCAGTGACGGACAGGGCGCAGATACGCAGTATTTT. Translated: CASSDGQGADTQYF. The chain is built from TRBV6-4 and TRBJ2-3, with TRBD1 matching over 8 bases. V shed 2 bases, J shed 4 bases, and the junction held 2 bases outside the gene matches. The CDR3 has 14 amino acids. Germline V gives CDR1 MRHNA, CDR2 SNTAGT.